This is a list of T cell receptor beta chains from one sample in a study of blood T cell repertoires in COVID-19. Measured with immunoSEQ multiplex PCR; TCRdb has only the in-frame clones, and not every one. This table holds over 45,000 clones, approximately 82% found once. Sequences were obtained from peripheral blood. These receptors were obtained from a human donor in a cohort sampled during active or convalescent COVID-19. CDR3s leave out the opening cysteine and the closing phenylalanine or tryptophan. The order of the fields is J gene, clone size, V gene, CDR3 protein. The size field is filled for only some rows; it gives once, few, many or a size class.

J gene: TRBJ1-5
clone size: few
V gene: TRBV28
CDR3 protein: ASSLYAGGYSNQPQH

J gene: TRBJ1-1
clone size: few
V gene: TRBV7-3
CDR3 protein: ASSLRTGVNTEAF

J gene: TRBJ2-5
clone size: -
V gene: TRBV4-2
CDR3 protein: ASSQDMVGGQETQY

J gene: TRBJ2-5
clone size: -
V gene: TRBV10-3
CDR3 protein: AIGTRTGQETQY

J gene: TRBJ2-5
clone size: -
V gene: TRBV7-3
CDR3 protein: ASSSPPETQY

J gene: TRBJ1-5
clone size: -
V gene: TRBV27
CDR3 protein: ASSSRTGLSNQPQH

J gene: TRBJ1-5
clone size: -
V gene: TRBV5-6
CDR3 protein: ASSRRTGLTNQPQH

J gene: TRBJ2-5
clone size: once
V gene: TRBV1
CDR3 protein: TSSQDKELAGMQETQY

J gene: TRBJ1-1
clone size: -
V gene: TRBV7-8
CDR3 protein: ASSYGTGNTEAF

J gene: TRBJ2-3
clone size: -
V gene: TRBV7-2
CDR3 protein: ASSLIADTQY

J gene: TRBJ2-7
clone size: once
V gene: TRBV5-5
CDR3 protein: ASSLVAGGTSYEQY

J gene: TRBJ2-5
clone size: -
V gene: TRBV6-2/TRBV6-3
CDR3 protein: ASSFRRAKETQY

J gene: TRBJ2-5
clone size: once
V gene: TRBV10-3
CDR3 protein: AISAWRGGETQY

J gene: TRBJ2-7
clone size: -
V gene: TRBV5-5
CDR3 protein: ASSRGQVVVDEQY

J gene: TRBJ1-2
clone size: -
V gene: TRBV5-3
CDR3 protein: AIQGAGSNYGYT

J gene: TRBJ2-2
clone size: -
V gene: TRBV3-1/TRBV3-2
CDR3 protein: ASSQYSRGELF

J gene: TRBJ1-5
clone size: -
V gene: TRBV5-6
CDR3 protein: ASSRLGDQPQH

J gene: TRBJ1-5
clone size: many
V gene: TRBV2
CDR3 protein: ASTDSFLNQPQH

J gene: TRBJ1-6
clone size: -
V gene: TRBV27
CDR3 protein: ASSLKGTGVKGTPLH

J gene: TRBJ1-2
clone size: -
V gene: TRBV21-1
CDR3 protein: ASSKSHADGRYGYT

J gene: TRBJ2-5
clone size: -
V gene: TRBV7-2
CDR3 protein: ASSRTSGGRETQY

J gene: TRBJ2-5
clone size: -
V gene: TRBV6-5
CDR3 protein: ASSLGQGAGETQY

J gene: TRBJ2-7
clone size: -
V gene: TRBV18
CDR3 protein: ASSPSDRIGSYEQY

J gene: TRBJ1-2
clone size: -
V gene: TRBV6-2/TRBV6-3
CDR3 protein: ASSRFRGNYT

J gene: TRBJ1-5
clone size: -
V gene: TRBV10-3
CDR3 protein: AISEGGTVSNQPQH

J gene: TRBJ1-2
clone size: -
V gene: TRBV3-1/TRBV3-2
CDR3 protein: ASSQDLAYGYT

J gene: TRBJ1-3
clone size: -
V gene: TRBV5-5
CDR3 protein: ASSSLTGNGNTIY

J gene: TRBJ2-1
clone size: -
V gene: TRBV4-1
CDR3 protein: ASSRRLAGGDSYNEQF

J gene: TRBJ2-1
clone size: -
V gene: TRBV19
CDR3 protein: ASSIVALSSYNEQF

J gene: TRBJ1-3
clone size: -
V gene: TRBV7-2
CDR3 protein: ASSWVRPTAGNTIY

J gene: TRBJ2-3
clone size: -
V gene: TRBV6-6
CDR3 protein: ASNQRGFPDTQY

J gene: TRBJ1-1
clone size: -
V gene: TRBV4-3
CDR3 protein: ASSQGAQGTEAF

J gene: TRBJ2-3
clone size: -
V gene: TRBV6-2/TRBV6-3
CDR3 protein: ASSFPVAGGTDTQY

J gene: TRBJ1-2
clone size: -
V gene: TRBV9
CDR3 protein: ASSVRDRATLGGYT

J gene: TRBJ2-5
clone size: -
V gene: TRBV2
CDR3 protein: ASSNQLGAETQY

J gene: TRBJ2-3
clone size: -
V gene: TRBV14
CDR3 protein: ASRPGGPIDTQY